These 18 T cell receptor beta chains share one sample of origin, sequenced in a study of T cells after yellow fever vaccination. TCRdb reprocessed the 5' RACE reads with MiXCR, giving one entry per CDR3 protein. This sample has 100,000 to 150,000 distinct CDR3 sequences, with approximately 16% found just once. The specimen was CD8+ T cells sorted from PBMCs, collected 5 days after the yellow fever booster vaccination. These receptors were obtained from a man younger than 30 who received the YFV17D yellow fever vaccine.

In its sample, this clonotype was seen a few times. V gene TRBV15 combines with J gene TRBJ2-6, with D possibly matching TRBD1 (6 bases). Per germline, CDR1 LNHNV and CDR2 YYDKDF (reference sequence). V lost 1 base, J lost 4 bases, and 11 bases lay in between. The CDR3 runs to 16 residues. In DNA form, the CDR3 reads TGTGCCACCAGCAGAGCTGACAGGTCGGGGGCCAACGTCCTGACTTTC. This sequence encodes CATSRADRSGANVLTF.

The CDR3 protein is CASSQKGTGWLGTGELFF. Here the CDR3 DNA reads TGTGCCAGCAGCCAGAAGGGGACAGGCTGGCTTGGGACCGGGGAGCTGTTTTTT. This rearrangement joins TRBV3-1 to TRBJ2-2, with 8 bases aligning to TRBD1. Germline assignment: CDR1 LGHDT and CDR2 YNNKEL (reference sequence). This CDR3 has 18 amino acids. After removal of 3 bases from V and 5 bases from J, the junction contained 14 bases not matched to a gene.

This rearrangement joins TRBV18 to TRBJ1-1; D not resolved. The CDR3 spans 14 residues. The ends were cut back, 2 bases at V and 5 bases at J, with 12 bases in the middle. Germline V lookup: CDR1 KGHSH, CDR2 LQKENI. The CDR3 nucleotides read TGTGCCAGCTCACCATCTCCGGGAGCGACTGAAGCTTTCTTT. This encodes CASSPSPGATEAFF.

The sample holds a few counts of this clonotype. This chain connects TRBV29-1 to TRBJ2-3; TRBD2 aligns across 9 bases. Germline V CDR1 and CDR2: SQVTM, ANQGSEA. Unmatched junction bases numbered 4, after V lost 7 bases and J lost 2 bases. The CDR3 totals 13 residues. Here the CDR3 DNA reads TGCAGCGCGGCTAGCGGGGACACAGATACGCAGTATTTT. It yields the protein CSAASGDTDTQYF.

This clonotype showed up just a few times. The CDR3 DNA follows: TGTGCCAGCAGCGAGACAGGGGGGGAATACGAGCAGTACGTC. This codes for CASSETGGEYEQYV. This chain joins TRBV28 and TRBJ2-7, with 9 bases matching TRBD1. Germline lookup yields CDR1 MDHEN and CDR2 SYDVKM. V lost 6 bases, J lost 4 bases, and 7 bases stayed unmatched. The CDR3 is 14 amino acids.

CDR3 nucleotide sequence: TGCAGCGTTGAAACAGACAGGGTCGATCACAATGAGCAGTTCTTC. The encoded protein is CSVETDRVDHNEQFF. V gene TRBV29-1 combines with J gene TRBJ2-1; 7 bases agree with TRBD1. Germline lookup yields CDR1 SQVTM and CDR2 ANQGSEA. The CDR3 extends over 15 amino acids. V lost 2 bases to trimming and J lost 5 bases; unmatched junction nucleotides: 9.

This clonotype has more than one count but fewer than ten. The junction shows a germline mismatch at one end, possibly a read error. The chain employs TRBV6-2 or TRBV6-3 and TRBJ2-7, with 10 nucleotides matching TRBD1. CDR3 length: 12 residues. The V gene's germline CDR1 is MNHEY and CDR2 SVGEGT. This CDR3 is CASRPTGGQGNF. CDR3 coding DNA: TGTGCCAGCAGACCCACTGGGGGACAGGGGAACTTC.

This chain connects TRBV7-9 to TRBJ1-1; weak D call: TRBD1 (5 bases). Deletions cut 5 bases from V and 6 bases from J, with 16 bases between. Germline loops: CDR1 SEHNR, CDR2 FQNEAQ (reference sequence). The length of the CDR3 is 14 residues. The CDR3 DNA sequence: TGTGCCAGCAGCGGTCGCGAGGGGCAGCCTGAAGCTTTCTTT. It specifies CASSGREGQPEAFF.

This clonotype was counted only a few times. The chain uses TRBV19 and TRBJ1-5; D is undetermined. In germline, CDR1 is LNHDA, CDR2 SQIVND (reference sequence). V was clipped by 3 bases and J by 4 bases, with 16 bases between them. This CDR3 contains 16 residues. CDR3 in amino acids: CASSISPAPANQPQHF. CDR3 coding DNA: TGTGCCAGTAGTATCTCCCCGGCTCCCGCAAATCAGCCCCAGCATTTT. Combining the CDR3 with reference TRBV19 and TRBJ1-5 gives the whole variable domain DGGITQSPKYLFRKEGQNVTLSCEQNLNHDAMYWYRQDPGQGLRLIYYSQIVNDFQKGDIAEGYSVSREKKESFPLTVTSAQKNPTAFYLCASSISPAPANQPQHFGDGTRLSIL.

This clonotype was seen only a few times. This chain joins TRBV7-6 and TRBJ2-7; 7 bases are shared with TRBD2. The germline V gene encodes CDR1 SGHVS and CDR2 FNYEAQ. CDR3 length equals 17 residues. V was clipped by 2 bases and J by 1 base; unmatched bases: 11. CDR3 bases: TGTGCCAGCAGCTTAACCCCCGGCCAGGGAGGGTCCTACGAGCAGTACGTC. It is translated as CASSLTPGQGGSYEQYV.

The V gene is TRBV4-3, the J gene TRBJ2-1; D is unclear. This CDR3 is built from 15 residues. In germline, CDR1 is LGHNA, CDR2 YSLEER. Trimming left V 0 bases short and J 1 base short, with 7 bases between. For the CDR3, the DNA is TGCGCCAGCAGCCAAGAGGGTACGTCCTACAATGAGCAGTTCTTC. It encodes CASSQEGTSYNEQFF.

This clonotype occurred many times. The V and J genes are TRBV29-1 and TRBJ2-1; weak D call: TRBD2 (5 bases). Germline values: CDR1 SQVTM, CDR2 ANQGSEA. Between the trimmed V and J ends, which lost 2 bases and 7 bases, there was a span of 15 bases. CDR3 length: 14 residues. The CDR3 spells CSVEMWAGGNEQFF. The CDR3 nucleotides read TGCAGCGTTGAAATGTGGGCAGGAGGAAATGAGCAGTTCTTC.

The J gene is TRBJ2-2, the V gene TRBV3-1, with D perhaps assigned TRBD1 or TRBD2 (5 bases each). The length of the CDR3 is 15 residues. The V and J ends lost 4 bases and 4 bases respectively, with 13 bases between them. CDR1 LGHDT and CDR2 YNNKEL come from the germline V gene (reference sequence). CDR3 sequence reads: CASSLFLGGTGELFF. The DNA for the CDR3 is TGTGCCAGCAGCCTGTTTCTTGGGGGCACCGGGGAGCTGTTTTTT.

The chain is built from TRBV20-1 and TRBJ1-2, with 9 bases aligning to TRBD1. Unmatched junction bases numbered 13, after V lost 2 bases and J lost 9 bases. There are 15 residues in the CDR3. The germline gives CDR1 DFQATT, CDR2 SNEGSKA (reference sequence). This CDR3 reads CSARRAGGTGPRYTF. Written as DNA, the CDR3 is TGCAGTGCTAGACGAGCCGGAGGGACAGGGCCGCGCTACACCTTC.

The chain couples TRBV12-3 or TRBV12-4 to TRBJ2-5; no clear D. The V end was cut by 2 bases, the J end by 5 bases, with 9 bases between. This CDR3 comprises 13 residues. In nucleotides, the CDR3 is TGTGCCAGCAGTTTATCCCGGGTGGAGACCCAGTACTTC. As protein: CASSLSRVETQYF.

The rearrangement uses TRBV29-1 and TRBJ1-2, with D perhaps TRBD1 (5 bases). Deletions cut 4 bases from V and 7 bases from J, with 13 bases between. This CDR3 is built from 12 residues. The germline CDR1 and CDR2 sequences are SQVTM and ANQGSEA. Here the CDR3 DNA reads TGCAGCGTTGTGGAGGGGTGGACTGGCTACACCTTC. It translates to CSVVEGWTGYTF.

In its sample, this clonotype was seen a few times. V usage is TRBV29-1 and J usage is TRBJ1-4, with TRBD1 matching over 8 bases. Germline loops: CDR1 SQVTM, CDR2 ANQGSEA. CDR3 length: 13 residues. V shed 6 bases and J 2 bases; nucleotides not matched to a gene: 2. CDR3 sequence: CSVTGGTNEKLFF. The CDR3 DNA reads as TGCAGCGTAACAGGGGGTACTAATGAAAAACTGTTTTTT.

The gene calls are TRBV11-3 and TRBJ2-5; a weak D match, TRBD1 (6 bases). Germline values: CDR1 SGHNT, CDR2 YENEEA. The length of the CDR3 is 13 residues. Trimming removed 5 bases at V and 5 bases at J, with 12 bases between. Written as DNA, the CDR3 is TGTGCCAGCAGCGGACAGCTGGGGGAGACCCAGTACTTC. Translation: CASSGQLGETQYF.